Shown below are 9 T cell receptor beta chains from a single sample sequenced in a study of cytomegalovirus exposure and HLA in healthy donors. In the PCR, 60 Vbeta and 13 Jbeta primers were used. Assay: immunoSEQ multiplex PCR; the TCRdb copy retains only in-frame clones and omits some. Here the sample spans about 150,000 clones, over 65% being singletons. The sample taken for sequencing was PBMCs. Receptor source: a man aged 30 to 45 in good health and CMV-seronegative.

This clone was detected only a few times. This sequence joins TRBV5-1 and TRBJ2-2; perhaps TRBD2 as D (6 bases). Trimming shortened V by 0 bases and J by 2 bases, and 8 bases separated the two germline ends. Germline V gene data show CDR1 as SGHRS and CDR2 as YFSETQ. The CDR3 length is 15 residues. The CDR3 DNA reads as TGCGCCAGCAGCTTGGAAGGGACTAACACCGGGGAGCTGTTTTTT. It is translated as CASSLEGTNTGELFF.

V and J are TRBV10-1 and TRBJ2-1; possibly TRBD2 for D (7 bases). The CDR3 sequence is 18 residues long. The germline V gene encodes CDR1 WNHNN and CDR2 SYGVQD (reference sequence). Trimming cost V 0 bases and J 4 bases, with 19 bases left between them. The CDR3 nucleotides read TGCGCCAGCAGTGAGTCCAGGAAGGGAGGGGGTCCTTACAATGAGCAGTTCTTC. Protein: CASSESRKGGGPYNEQFF.

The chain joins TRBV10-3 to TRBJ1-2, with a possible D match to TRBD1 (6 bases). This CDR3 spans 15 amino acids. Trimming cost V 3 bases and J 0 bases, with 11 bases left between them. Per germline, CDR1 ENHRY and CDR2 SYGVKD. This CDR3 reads CAISDPRQANYGYTF. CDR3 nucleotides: TGTGCCATCAGTGACCCCAGACAGGCTAACTATGGCTACACCTTC.

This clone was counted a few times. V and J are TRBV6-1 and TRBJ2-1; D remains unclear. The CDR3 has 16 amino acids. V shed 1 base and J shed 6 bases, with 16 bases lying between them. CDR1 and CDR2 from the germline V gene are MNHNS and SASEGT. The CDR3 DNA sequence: TGTGCCAGCAGTGAAGAGGCAGTCGGGTTCCGCAATGAGCAGTTCTTC. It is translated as CASSEEAVGFRNEQFF.

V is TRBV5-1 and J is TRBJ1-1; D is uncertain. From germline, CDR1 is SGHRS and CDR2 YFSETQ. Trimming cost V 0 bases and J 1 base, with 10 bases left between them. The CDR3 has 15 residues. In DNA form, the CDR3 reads TGCGCCAGCAGCTTGGAAGAGGGCGCGAACACTGAAGCTTTCTTT. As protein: CASSLEEGANTEAFF.

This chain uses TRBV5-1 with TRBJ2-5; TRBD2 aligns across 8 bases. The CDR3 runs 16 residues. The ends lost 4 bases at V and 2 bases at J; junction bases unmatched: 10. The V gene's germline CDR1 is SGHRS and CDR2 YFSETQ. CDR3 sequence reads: CASSPGSTSEQETQYF. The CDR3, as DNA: TGCGCCAGCAGCCCTGGGTCGACTAGCGAGCAAGAGACCCAGTACTTC.

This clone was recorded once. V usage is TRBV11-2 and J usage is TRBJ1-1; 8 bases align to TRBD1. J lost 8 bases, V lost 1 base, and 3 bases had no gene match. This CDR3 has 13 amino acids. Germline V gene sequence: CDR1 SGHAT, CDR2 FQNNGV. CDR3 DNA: TGTGCCAGCAGCTTAGGAAGGGACAGGGAAGCTTTCTTT. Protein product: CASSLGRDREAFF.

The CDR3 protein is CASSQDRDWQYNEQFF. The CDR3 DNA reads TGCGCCAGCAGCCAAGACCGGGACTGGCAATACAATGAGCAGTTCTTC. The V gene is TRBV4-3, the J gene TRBJ2-1; tentative D call: TRBD2 (6 bases). From germline, CDR1 is LGHNA and CDR2 YSLEER. The V gene lost 0 bases and the J gene lost 4 bases, with 13 bases spanning the gap. The CDR3 runs 16 residues.

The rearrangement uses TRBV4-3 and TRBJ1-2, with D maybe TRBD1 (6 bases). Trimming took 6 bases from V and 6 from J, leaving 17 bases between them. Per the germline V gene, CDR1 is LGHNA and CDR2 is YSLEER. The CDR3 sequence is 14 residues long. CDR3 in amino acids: CASRRGGAPHGYTF. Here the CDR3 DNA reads TGCGCCAGCAGGAGGGGGGGGGCGCCCCATGGCTACACCTTC.